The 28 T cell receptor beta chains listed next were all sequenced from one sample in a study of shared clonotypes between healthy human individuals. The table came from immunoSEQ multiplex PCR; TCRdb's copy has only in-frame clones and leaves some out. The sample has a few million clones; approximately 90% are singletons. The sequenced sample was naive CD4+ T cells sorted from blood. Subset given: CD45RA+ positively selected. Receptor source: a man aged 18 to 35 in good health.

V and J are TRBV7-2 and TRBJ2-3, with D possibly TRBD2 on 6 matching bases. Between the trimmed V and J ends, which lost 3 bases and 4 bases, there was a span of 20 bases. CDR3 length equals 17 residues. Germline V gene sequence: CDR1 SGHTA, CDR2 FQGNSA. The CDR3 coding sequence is TGTGCCAGCAGCTTTCTCGGGAGTGGGAGCCGAGCAGATACGCAGTATTTT. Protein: CASSFLGSGSRADTQYF.

CDR3 coding DNA: TGTGCCAGCAGTTTGGAAGGGAGGGCCTCGTACGAGCAGTACTTC. Translated: CASSLEGRASYEQYF. The chain couples TRBV27 to TRBJ2-7; 7 bases agree with TRBD2. The V segment lost 3 bases and the J segment 4 bases; nucleotides outside the gene matches: 9. Germline V gene lookup returns CDR1 MNHEY and CDR2 SMNVEV (reference sequence). The CDR3 loop spans 15 amino acids.

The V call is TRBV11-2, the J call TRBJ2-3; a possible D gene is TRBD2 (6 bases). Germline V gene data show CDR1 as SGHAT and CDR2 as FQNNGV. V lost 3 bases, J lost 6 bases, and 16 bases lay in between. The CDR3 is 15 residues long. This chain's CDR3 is CASSLRDFRSDTQYF. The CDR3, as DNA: TGTGCCAGCAGCTTGAGGGACTTCCGCTCGGATACGCAGTATTTT.

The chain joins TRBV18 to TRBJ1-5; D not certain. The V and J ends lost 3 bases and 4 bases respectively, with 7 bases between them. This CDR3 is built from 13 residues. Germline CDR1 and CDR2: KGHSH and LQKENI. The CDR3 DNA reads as TGTGCCAGCTCACCCTCGGCAAATCAGCCCCAGCATTTT. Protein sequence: CASSPSANQPQHF.

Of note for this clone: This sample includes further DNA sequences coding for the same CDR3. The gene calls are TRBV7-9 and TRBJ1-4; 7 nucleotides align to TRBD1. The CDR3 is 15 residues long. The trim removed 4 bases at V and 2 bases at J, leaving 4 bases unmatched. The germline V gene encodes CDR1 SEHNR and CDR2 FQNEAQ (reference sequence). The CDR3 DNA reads TGTGCCAGCAGCTCCTACAGGGGCACTAATGAAAAACTGTTTTTT. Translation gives CASSSYRGTNEKLFF.

This CDR3 reads CASSLGQGSGANVLTF. CDR3 bases: TGTGCCAGCAGCTTAGGTCAGGGCTCTGGGGCCAACGTCCTGACTTTC. V is TRBV11-2 and J is TRBJ2-6; TRBD1 is a possible D gene (5 bases). CDR3 length: 16 residues. V lost 1 base and J lost 0, with 7 bases in between. Germline CDR1 and CDR2: SGHAT and FQNNGV.

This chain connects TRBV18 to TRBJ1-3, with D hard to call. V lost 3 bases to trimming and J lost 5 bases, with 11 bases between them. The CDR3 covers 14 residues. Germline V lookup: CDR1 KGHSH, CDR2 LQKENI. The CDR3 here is CASSPYSERNTIYF. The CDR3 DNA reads TGTGCCAGCTCACCTTATTCGGAAAGAAACACCATATATTTT.

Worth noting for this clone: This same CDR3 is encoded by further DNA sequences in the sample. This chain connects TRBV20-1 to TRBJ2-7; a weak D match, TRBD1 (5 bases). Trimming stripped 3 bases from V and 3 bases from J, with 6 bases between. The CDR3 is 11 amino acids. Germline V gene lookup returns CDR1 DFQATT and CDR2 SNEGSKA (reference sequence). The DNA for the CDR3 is TGCAGTGCTAGGGACAACTACGAGCAGTACTTC. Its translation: CSARDNYEQYF.

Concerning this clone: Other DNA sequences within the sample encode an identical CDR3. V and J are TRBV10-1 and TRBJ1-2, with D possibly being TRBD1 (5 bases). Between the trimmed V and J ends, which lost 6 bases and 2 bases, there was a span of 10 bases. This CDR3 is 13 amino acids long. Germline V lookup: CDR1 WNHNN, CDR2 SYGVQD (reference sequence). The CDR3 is CASSPTGNYGYTF. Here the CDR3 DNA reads TGCGCCAGCAGCCCAACAGGAAACTATGGCTACACCTTC.

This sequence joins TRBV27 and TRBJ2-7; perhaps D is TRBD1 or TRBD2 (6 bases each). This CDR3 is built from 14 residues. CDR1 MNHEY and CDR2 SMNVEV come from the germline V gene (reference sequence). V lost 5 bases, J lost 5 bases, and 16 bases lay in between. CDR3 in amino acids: CASSDGTPGDEQYF. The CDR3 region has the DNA TGTGCCAGCAGTGACGGGACACCGGGGGACGAGCAGTACTTC.

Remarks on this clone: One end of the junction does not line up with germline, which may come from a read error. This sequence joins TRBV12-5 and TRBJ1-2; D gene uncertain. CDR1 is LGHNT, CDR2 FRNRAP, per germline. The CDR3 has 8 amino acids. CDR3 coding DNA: TGTGCTAGTGGTTTCCCCAGGTTC. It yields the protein CASGFPRF. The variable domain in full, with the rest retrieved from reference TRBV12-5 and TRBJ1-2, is DARVTQTPRHKVTEMGQEVTMRCQPILGHNTVFWYRQTMMQGLELLAYFRNRAPLDDSGMPKDRFSAEMPDATLATLKIQPSEPRDSAVYFCASGFPRFGSGTRLTVV.

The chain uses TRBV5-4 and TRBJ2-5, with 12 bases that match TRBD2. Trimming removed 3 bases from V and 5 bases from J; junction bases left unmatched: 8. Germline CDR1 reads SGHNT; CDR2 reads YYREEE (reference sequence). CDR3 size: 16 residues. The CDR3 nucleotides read TGTGCCAGCAGCTCGTTGACTAGCGGGAGACCTGAGACCCAGTACTTC. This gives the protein CASSSLTSGRPETQYF.

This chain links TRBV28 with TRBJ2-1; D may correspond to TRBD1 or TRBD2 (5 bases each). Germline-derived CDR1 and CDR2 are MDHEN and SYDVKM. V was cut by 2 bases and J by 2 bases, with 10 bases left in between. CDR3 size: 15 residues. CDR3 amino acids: CASSLGDEAYNEQFF. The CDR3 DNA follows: TGTGCCAGCAGTTTAGGGGACGAGGCCTACAATGAGCAGTTCTTC.

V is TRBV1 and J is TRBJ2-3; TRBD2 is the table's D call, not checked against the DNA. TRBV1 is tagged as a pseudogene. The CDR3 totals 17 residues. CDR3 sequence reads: CTSSQVRAGGPPDTQYF. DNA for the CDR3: TGCACCAGCAGCCAAGTTAGGGCGGGAGGGCCCCCAGATACGCAGTATTTT.

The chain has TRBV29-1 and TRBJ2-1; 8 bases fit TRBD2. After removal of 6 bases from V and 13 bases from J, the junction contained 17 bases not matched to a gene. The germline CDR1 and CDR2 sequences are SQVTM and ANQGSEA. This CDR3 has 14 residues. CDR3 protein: CSVGEAIAGGGQFF. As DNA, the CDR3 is TGCAGCGTGGGAGAAGCAATCGCGGGGGGCGGTCAGTTCTTC.

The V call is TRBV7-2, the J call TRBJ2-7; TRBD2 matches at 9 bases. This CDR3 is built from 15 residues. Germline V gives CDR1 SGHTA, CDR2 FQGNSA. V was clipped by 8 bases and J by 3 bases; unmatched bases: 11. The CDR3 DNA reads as TGTGCCAGCGGGCCTAGCGGGAACATTAACTACGAGCAGTACTTC. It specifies CASGPSGNINYEQYF. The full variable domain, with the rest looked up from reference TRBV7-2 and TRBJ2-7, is GAGVSQSPSNKVTEKGKDVELRCDPISGHTALYWYRQSLGQGLEFLIYFQGNSAPDKSGLPSDRFSAERTGGSVSTLTIQRTQQEDSAVYLCASGPSGNINYEQYFGPGTRLTVT.

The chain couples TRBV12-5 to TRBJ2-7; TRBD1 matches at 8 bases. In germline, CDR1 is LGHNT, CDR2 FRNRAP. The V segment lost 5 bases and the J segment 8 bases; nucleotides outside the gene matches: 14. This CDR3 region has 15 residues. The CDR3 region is CASGKTGQGLYQQYF. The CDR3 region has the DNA TGTGCTAGTGGTAAAACCGGACAGGGATTGTATCAGCAGTACTTC. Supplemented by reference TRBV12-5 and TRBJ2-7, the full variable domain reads DARVTQTPRHKVTEMGQEVTMRCQPILGHNTVFWYRQTMMQGLELLAYFRNRAPLDDSGMPKDRFSAEMPDATLATLKIQPSEPRDSAVYFCASGKTGQGLYQQYFGPGTRLTVT.

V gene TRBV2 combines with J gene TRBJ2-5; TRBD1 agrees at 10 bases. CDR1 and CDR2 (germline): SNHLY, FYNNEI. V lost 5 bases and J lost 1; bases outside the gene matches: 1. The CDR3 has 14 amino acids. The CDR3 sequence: CASSWTGGQETQYF. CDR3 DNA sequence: TGTGCCAGCAGTTGGACAGGGGGCCAAGAGACCCAGTACTTC. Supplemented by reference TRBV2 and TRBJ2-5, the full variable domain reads EPEVTQTPSHQVTQMGQEVILRCVPISNHLYFYWYRQILGQKVEFLVSFYNNEISEKSEIFDDQFSVERPDGSNFTLKIRSTKLEDSAMYFCASSWTGGQETQYFGPGTRLLVL.

CDR3 amino acids: CASSSRTSQRTGELFF. The DNA for the CDR3 is TGTGCCAGCAGTTCCCGGACTAGTCAGCGCACCGGGGAGCTGTTTTTT. The chain recombines TRBV27 with TRBJ2-2, with 7 bases fitting TRBD2. Looked up from germline, CDR1 is MNHEY and CDR2 is SMNVEV (reference sequence). The CDR3 contains 16 residues. V lost 4 bases to trimming and J lost 4 bases; unmatched junction nucleotides: 9.

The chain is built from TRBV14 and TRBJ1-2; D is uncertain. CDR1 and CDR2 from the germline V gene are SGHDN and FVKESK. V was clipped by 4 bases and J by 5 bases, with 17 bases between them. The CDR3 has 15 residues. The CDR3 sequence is CASSPTSLLGYGYTF. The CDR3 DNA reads TGTGCCAGCAGCCCGACCAGCCTCCTAGGGTATGGCTACACCTTC.

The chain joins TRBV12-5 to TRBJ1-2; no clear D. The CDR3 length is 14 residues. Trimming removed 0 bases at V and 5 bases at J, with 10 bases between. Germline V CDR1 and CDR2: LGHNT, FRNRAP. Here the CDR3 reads CASGLVLGIYGYTF. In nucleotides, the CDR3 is TGTGCTAGTGGTTTGGTATTAGGGATATATGGCTACACCTTC.

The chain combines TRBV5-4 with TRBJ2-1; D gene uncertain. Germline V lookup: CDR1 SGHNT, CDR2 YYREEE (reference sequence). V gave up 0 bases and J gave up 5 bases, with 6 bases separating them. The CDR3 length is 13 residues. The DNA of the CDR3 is TGTGCCAGCAGCTTGGGAGGAGACAATGAGCAGTTCTTC. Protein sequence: CASSLGGDNEQFF. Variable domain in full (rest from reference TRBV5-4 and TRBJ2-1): ETGVTQSPTHLIKTRGQQVTLRCSSQSGHNTVSWYQQALGQGPQFIFQYYREEENGRGNFPPRFSGLQFPNYSSELNVNALELDDSALYLCASSLGGDNEQFFGPGTRLTVL.

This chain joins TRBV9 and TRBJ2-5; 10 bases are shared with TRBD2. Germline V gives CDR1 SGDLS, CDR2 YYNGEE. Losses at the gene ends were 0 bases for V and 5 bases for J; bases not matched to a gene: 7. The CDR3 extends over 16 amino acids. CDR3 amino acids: CASSVGASGSYETQYF. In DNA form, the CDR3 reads TGTGCCAGCAGCGTAGGGGCTAGCGGGAGTTATGAGACCCAGTACTTC.

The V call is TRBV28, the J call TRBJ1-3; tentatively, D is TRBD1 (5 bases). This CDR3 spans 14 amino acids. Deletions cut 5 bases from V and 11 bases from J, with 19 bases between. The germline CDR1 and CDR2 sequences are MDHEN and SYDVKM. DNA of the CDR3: TGTGCCAGCAGTCCCATCTTCCAGGGAAGGGCCATATATTTT. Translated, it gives CASSPIFQGRAIYF.

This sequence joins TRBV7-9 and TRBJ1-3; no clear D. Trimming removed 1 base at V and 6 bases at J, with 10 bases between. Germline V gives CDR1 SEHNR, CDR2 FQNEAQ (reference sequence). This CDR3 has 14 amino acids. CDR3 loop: CASSLGGGANTIYF. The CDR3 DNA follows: TGTGCCAGCAGCTTAGGAGGAGGAGCAAACACCATATATTTT. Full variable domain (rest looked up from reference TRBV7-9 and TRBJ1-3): DTGVSQNPRHKITKRGQNVTFRCDPISEHNRLYWYRQTLGQGPEFLTYFQNEAQLEKSRLLSDRFSAERPKGSFSTLEIQRTEQGDSAMYLCASSLGGGANTIYFGEGSWLTVV.

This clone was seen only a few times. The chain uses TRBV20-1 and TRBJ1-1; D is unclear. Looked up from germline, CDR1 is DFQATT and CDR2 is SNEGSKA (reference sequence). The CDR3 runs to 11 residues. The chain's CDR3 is CRSSSGTEAFF. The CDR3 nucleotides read TGCAGATCAAGTTCGGGCACTGAAGCTTTCTTT.

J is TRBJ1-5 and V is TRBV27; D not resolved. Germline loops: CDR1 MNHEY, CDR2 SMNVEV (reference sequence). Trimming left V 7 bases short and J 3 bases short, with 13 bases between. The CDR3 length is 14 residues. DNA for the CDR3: TGTGCCAGCAAAAATTCGGGATCCAATCAGCCCCAGCATTTT. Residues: CASKNSGSNQPQHF.

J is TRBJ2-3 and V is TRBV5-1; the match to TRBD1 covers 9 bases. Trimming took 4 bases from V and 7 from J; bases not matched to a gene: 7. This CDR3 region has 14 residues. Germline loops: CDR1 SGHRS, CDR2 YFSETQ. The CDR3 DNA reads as TGCGCCAGCAGCCCGGGACAGGGTTCACATACGCAGTATTTT. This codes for CASSPGQGSHTQYF.